Below are 5 T cell receptor beta chains sequenced from a single sample in a study of T-cell reconstitution after alpha-beta-depleted transplantation in children. TCRbeta library construction was performed incorporating unique molecular identifiers. TCRdb itself ran the PCR reads through MiXCR, one entry per CDR3 protein. The table lists about 830,000 distinct CDR3 sequences, 16% of them singletons. The material was PBMCs, mostly from graft donor cells, obtained 360 days after TCRalphabeta/CD19-depleted stem cell transplant. The receptors originated from a male patient younger than 18 who had a stem cell transplant for acute lymphoblastic leukemia, so the T cells may come from the graft donor.

The chain links TRBV3-1 to TRBJ2-7; TRBD2 agrees at 8 bases. Per the germline V gene, CDR1 is LGHDT and CDR2 is YNNKEL (reference sequence). The ends lost 4 bases at V and 6 bases at J; junction bases unmatched: 11. This CDR3 spans 15 amino acids. The CDR3 sequence is CASSRLAGWSGEQYF. The CDR3 DNA reads as TGTGCCAGCAGCCGTTTAGCGGGATGGTCGGGCGAGCAGTACTTC.

This clonotype was seen many times. This chain links TRBV28 with TRBJ2-3, with D tentatively TRBD1 (5 bases). The germline V gene encodes CDR1 MDHEN and CDR2 SYDVKM. Deletions cut 6 bases from V and 7 bases from J, with 26 bases between. The CDR3 loop spans 17 amino acids. The CDR3 sequence: CASRVSGLGANLYTQYF. CDR3 nucleotide sequence: TGTGCCAGCAGAGTGAGTGGTTTAGGGGCCAATTTGTATACGCAGTATTTT.

In its sample, this clonotype was seen a few times. The rearrangement links TRBV15 to TRBJ2-7, with TRBD1 matching 7 bases. CDR3 length: 16 residues. The junction had 8 bases not matched to a gene; V was cut back by 2 bases and J by 1 base. Looked up from germline, CDR1 is LNHNV and CDR2 is YYDKDF (reference sequence). CDR3 sequence: CATSRPGTERSYEQYF. DNA of the CDR3: TGTGCCACCAGCAGACCCGGGACAGAGAGATCCTACGAGCAGTACTTC.

This clonotype has ten or more counts. J is TRBJ2-3 and V is TRBV29-1; possibly TRBD1 or TRBD2 for D (5 bases each). CDR1 and CDR2 (germline): SQVTM, ANQGSEA. V lost 3 bases and J lost 13, with 17 bases in between. CDR3 length equals 12 residues. The DNA of the CDR3 is TGCAGCGTTGAGGGGGACCACCTGAACGAGTATTTT. Translation gives CSVEGDHLNEYF.

This clonotype occurred a few times. The gene calls are TRBV5-1 and TRBJ2-7, with TRBD1 matching 9 bases. Germline-derived CDR1 and CDR2 are SGHRS and YFSETQ. The CDR3 has 18 amino acids. The ends lost 5 bases at V and 1 base at J; junction bases unmatched: 16. CDR3: CASRFGVSGTGWSYEQYF. The CDR3 DNA sequence: TGCGCCAGCAGATTTGGGGTTTCGGGGACAGGGTGGTCCTACGAGCAGTACTTC. The full variable domain, its missing parts supplied by reference TRBV5-1 and TRBJ2-7, is KAGVTQTPRYLIKTRGQQVTLSCSPISGHRSVSWYQQTPGQGLQFLFEYFSETQRNKGNFPGRFSGRQFSNSRSEMNVSTLELGDSALYLCASRFGVSGTGWSYEQYFGPGTRLTVT.